These 20 T cell receptor beta chains came from one sample sequenced in a study of blood T cell repertoires in COVID-19. Sequenced by immunoSEQ multiplex PCR; TCRdb stores in-frame clones only, minus some. The data contain about 98,000 clones, nearly 90% of them singletons. Material for sequencing was peripheral blood. Every receptor here comes from a man between 65 and 85 years old with acute or convalescent COVID-19.

The chain couples TRBV10-1 to TRBJ2-7; weak D call: TRBD1 (6 bases). Looked up from germline, CDR1 is WNHNN and CDR2 is SYGVQD (reference sequence). The CDR3 length is 14 residues. The V end lost 9 bases, the J end lost 4 bases, and 19 bases lay between the germline ends. The CDR3 is CASETRGPSYEQYV. CDR3 coding DNA: TGCGCCAGTGAAACCAGGGGCCCCTCTTACGAGCAGTACGTC.

This clone occurred once. The chain is built from TRBV28 and TRBJ2-3, with a tentative D call TRBD2 (5 bases). The V gene lost 5 bases and the J gene lost 5 bases, with 17 bases spanning the gap. CDR1 MDHEN and CDR2 SYDVKM come from the germline V gene. The CDR3 totals 15 residues. The CDR3 sequence: CASSPPRGTGDTQYF. The CDR3 DNA is TGTGCCAGCAGTCCTCCCCGGGGAACCGGAGATACGCAGTATTTT. The whole variable domain, remainder taken from reference TRBV28 and TRBJ2-3, is DVKVTQSSRYLVKRTGEKVFLECVQDMDHENMFWYRQDPGLGLRLIYFSYDVKMKEKGDIPEGYSVSREKKERFSLILESASTNQTSMYLCASSPPRGTGDTQYFGPGTRLTVL.

V is TRBV5-1 and J is TRBJ1-2; perhaps TRBD1 as D (5 bases). The germline CDR1 and CDR2 sequences are SGHRS and YFSETQ. Trimming cost V 0 bases and J 5 bases, with 11 bases left between them. This CDR3 region has 14 residues. The CDR3 nucleotides are TGCGCCAGCAGCTTGGAGCAGGGAATGTATGGCTACACCTTC. It yields the protein CASSLEQGMYGYTF. The full variable domain, in which reference TRBV5-1 and TRBJ1-2 provide the parts outside the CDR3, is KAGVTQTPRYLIKTRGQQVTLSCSPISGHRSVSWYQQTPGQGLQFLFEYFSETQRNKGNFPGRFSGRQFSNSRSEMNVSTLELGDSALYLCASSLEQGMYGYTFGSGTRLTVV.

The V call is TRBV2, the J call TRBJ1-2; the D gene is possibly TRBD1 (6 bases). Germline lookup yields CDR1 SNHLY and CDR2 FYNNEI. Trimming left V 4 bases short and J 6 bases short, with 18 bases between. The CDR3 extends over 15 amino acids. In nucleotides, the CDR3 is TGTGCCAGCAGTGTATCCGGGGGGCAGGCGGATGGCTACACCTTC. This codes for CASSVSGGQADGYTF.

The chain recombines TRBV24-1 with TRBJ1-5; 8 positions agree with TRBD1. Per the germline V gene, CDR1 is KGHDR and CDR2 is SFDVKD. The V segment lost 5 bases and the J segment 6 bases; nucleotides outside the gene matches: 5. The CDR3 length is 14 residues. For the CDR3, the DNA is TGTGCCACCAGTGCAGCAGGGGGCGGTCAGCCCCAGCATTTT. Amino acid sequence: CATSAAGGGQPQHF.

V gene TRBV4-1 combines with J gene TRBJ2-5, with D perhaps TRBD2 (6 bases). This CDR3 is built from 15 residues. Trimming removed 0 bases from V and 9 bases from J, with 17 bases in between. From germline, CDR1 is MGHRA and CDR2 YSYEKL. Here the CDR3 reads CASSQDIGGIGSQYF. Written as DNA, the CDR3 is TGCGCCAGCAGCCAAGATATAGGCGGGATAGGGTCCCAGTACTTC.

The chain couples TRBV28 to TRBJ2-2; 9 nucleotides agree with TRBD1. With V trimmed by 5 bases and J by 5 bases, 0 bases remained unmatched. Germline V CDR1 and CDR2: MDHEN, SYDVKM. CDR3 size: 13 residues. This chain's CDR3 is CASSGTGTGELFF. CDR3 sequence (DNA): TGTGCCAGCAGTGGGACAGGGACCGGGGAGCTGTTTTTT. Together with reference TRBV28 and TRBJ2-2, the CDR3 gives the full variable domain: DVKVTQSSRYLVKRTGEKVFLECVQDMDHENMFWYRQDPGLGLRLIYFSYDVKMKEKGDIPEGYSVSREKKERFSLILESASTNQTSMYLCASSGTGTGELFFGEGSRLTVL.

V and J are TRBV2 and TRBJ2-1; 10 positions match TRBD1. The V gene's germline CDR1 is SNHLY and CDR2 FYNNEI. Losses at the gene ends were 7 bases for V and 7 bases for J; bases not matched to a gene: 10. The CDR3 sequence is 15 residues long. The CDR3 region is CASTVDRGRWNEQFF. The CDR3 DNA follows: TGTGCCAGCACCGTAGACAGGGGGCGGTGGAATGAGCAGTTCTTC.

The rearrangement joins TRBV7-9 to TRBJ1-1; D might be TRBD1 (6 bases). In germline, CDR1 is SEHNR, CDR2 FQNEAQ (reference sequence). The ends were cut back, 4 bases at V and 7 bases at J, with 16 bases in the middle. This CDR3 contains 14 residues. Here the CDR3 reads CASSSRQVFGEAFF. Here the CDR3 DNA reads TGTGCCAGCAGCTCGAGACAGGTTTTTGGTGAAGCTTTCTTT.

This chain uses TRBV4-2 with TRBJ2-6; 11 bases map to TRBD1. Germline lookup yields CDR1 LGHNA and CDR2 YNFKEQ. CDR3 length: 18 amino acids. V shed 0 bases, J shed 3 bases, and the junction held 4 bases outside the gene matches. The CDR3 nucleotides are TGTGCCAGCAGCCAAGAGAGGACAGGGGGCATTGGGGCCAACGTCCTGACTTTC. Protein sequence: CASSQERTGGIGANVLTF.

V is TRBV11-2 and J is TRBJ2-3; D uncertain. The CDR3 spans 14 residues. Trimming took off 5 bases at V and 4 bases at J, with 13 bases between the two ends. Per the germline V gene, CDR1 is SGHAT and CDR2 is FQNNGV. CDR3 coding DNA: TGTGCCAGCAGCCCAAGCATGGTGGCAGATACGCAGTATTTT. Translating gives CASSPSMVADTQYF.

The chain couples TRBV30 to TRBJ1-2; 10 nucleotides match TRBD1. The CDR3 has 13 residues. V dropped 0 bases and J dropped 8; count of bases not matched to a gene: 3. The V gene's germline CDR1 is GTSNPN and CDR2 SVGIG (reference sequence). CDR3 DNA: TGTGCCTGGAGTGTCGGGACAGGGGTCGGCTACACCTTC. Translating gives CAWSVGTGVGYTF.

In DNA, the CDR3 is TGTGCCAGCTGGGAGGGACAGGCATATGAAGCTTTCTTT. Residues: CASWEGQAYEAFF. This chain connects TRBV2 to TRBJ1-1; 8 bases match TRBD1. The CDR3 has 13 amino acids. V shed 8 bases, J shed 7 bases, and the junction held 9 bases outside the gene matches. Germline CDR1 SNHLY, CDR2 FYNNEI.

The V call is TRBV2, the J call TRBJ1-3; 7 positions match TRBD1. This CDR3 has 17 amino acids. Germline CDR1 SNHLY, CDR2 FYNNEI. V lost 7 bases to trimming and J lost 0 bases; unmatched junction nucleotides: 12. CDR3 coding DNA: TGTGCCAGCACGGTGTCACGACAGGGATTCTCTGGAAACACCATATATTTT. As protein: CASTVSRQGFSGNTIYF.

The chain couples TRBV9 to TRBJ1-2; D possibly corresponds to TRBD1 (5 bases). Germline V gene lookup returns CDR1 SGDLS and CDR2 YYNGEE. Trimming took off 3 bases at V and 5 bases at J, with 8 bases between the two ends. CDR3 length: 12 amino acids. The CDR3 DNA follows: TGTGCCAGCAGCGGGAGGGGATATGGCTACACCTTC. This sequence encodes CASSGRGYGYTF.

This clone was recorded only once. The chain combines TRBV5-1 with TRBJ2-1; 12 bases match TRBD2. The CDR3 contains 19 residues. The germline V gene has CDR1 SGHRS and CDR2 YFSETQ. The trim removed 4 bases at V and 0 bases at J, leaving 11 bases unmatched. The CDR3 reads CASSLRRLAGEDSYNEQFF. The CDR3 coding sequence is TGCGCCAGCAGCCTCAGACGACTAGCGGGGGAAGACTCCTACAATGAGCAGTTCTTC.

The chain recombines TRBV5-1 with TRBJ2-5, with no clear D. CDR1 is SGHRS, CDR2 YFSETQ, per germline. The V gene lost 0 bases and the J gene lost 1 base, with 7 bases spanning the gap. This CDR3 has 14 residues. The CDR3, as DNA: TGCGCCAGCAGCTTGGAAAGCACCCAAGAGACCCAGTACTTC. This translates into CASSLESTQETQYF. Full variable domain (missing parts from reference TRBV5-1 and TRBJ2-5): KAGVTQTPRYLIKTRGQQVTLSCSPISGHRSVSWYQQTPGQGLQFLFEYFSETQRNKGNFPGRFSGRQFSNSRSEMNVSTLELGDSALYLCASSLESTQETQYFGPGTRLLVL.

This chain links TRBV28 with TRBJ2-5, with TRBD1 matching over 8 bases. This CDR3 region has 17 residues. Germline V gene data show CDR1 as MDHEN and CDR2 as SYDVKM. Trimming at V came to 3 bases and at J to 4 bases, leaving 13 bases not matched to a gene. The chain's CDR3 is CASSFPSDRVRRETQYF. The DNA for the CDR3 is TGTGCCAGCAGTTTTCCCTCGGACAGGGTCAGGCGAGAGACCCAGTACTTC.

The V and J genes are TRBV5-1 and TRBJ1-2; 7 nucleotides agree with TRBD1. The trim removed 3 bases at V and 5 bases at J, leaving 10 bases unmatched. The CDR3 loop spans 15 amino acids. Germline values: CDR1 SGHRS, CDR2 YFSETQ. The CDR3 here is CASSSSGDSTYGYTF. The CDR3 nucleotides are TGCGCCAGCAGCTCCTCGGGGGACAGTACGTATGGCTACACCTTC.

This clone occurred once. The chain carries TRBV28 and TRBJ2-1; the D gene is possibly TRBD2 (5 bases). CDR3 length: 13 amino acids. CDR1 is MDHEN, CDR2 SYDVKM, per germline. The germline V and J ends were trimmed by 3 bases and 7 bases, with 10 bases remaining between them. The CDR3 sequence: CASSFLRGNEQFF. In nucleotides, the CDR3 is TGTGCCAGCAGTTTCCTTCGCGGGAATGAGCAGTTCTTC.